Listed below are T cell receptor beta chains from one sample, sequenced in a study of blood T cell repertoires in COVID-19. The assay was immunoSEQ multiplex PCR, and TCRdb's table has in-frame clones only and misses some. The table includes 95,000 to 110,000 clones, approximately 89% detected once. The sequenced material came from peripheral blood. The receptors stem from a man over 45 with active or convalescent COVID-19. Each CDR3 is given with its conserved first and last residue. Fields, in order: CDR3 DNA, CDR3 protein, V gene, J gene, clone size, D gene. D genes are given only for firm matches. Expanded clones get a size class; other rows say once, few or many, or leave the size out.

cdr3_nt: TGCGCCAGCACCCGGGAGGTAGCGGGAGGTCGGGAGACCCAGTACTTC
cdr3_aa: CASTREVAGGRETQYF
v_call: TRBV4-1
j_call: TRBJ2-5
clone_size: NA
d_call: TRBD2

cdr3_nt: TGTGCCAGCAGTGAGGGCATCTTGTATGGCTACACCTTC
cdr3_aa: CASSEGILYGYTF
v_call: TRBV2
j_call: TRBJ1-2
clone_size: NA
d_call: NA

cdr3_nt: TGTGCCACCAGTGATTTTAGGTTCCGACAGGGGACAGATACGCAGTATTTT
cdr3_aa: CATSDFRFRQGTDTQYF
v_call: TRBV24-1
j_call: TRBJ2-3
clone_size: NA
d_call: TRBD1

cdr3_nt: TGTGCCAGCAGCCAAGCCGGAGGGGTAAACAATGAGCAGTTCTTC
cdr3_aa: CASSQAGGVNNEQFF
v_call: TRBV4-2
j_call: TRBJ2-1
clone_size: NA
d_call: NA

cdr3_nt: TGTGCCAGCAGCTTTCCTCGGACAGCTGAAGCTTTCTTT
cdr3_aa: CASSFPRTAEAFF
v_call: TRBV7-9
j_call: TRBJ1-1
clone_size: NA
d_call: NA

cdr3_nt: TGCGCCAGCAGCTTGGAACAGGGAATCCCTGAAGCTTTCTTT
cdr3_aa: CASSLEQGIPEAFF
v_call: TRBV5-1
j_call: TRBJ1-1
clone_size: NA
d_call: NA

cdr3_nt: TGTGCCTGGAGTGTCCGGGTCGGGAGTGAAAAACTGTTTTTT
cdr3_aa: CAWSVRVGSEKLFF
v_call: TRBV30
j_call: TRBJ1-4
clone_size: NA
d_call: NA

cdr3_nt: TGTGCCAGCAGCTTGGGACAGGGAACTTTCTTT
cdr3_aa: CASSLGQGTFF
v_call: TRBV5-6
j_call: TRBJ1-1
clone_size: NA
d_call: TRBD1

cdr3_nt: TGTGCCAGCAGCCCAGACAGGGGTTTCACAGATACGCAGTATTTT
cdr3_aa: CASSPDRGFTDTQYF
v_call: TRBV5-4
j_call: TRBJ2-3
clone_size: NA
d_call: TRBD1

cdr3_nt: TGCAGCGTTGGGCAAGGGGTGGGTCAGCCCCAGCATTTT
cdr3_aa: CSVGQGVGQPQHF
v_call: TRBV29-1
j_call: TRBJ1-5
clone_size: NA
d_call: NA

cdr3_nt: TGTGCCTGGAGTTCGGACAGGGCCTACAATGAGCAGTTCTTC
cdr3_aa: CAWSSDRAYNEQFF
v_call: TRBV30
j_call: TRBJ2-1
clone_size: NA
d_call: TRBD1

cdr3_nt: TGTGCCTGGAGTGCTGACACTAGCTCCTACGAGCAGTACTTC
cdr3_aa: CAWSADTSSYEQYF
v_call: TRBV30
j_call: TRBJ2-7
clone_size: NA
d_call: NA

cdr3_nt: TGTGCCAGCAGCGTAGTCGGGAGCCCGTACAATGAGCAGTTCTTC
cdr3_aa: CASSVVGSPYNEQFF
v_call: TRBV9
j_call: TRBJ2-1
clone_size: once
d_call: NA

cdr3_nt: TGTGCCAGCAGTGGGACAGGGCTGGGGAACACTGAAGCTTTCTTT
cdr3_aa: CASSGTGLGNTEAFF
v_call: TRBV2
j_call: TRBJ1-1
clone_size: NA
d_call: TRBD1

cdr3_nt: TGTGCCAGCAGCTACATCGCCGGGACTAGCGGGAACAATGAGCAGTTCTTC
cdr3_aa: CASSYIAGTSGNNEQFF
v_call: TRBV11-2
j_call: TRBJ2-1
clone_size: few
d_call: TRBD2

cdr3_nt: TGTGCCAGCAGCTTGGATTTGGGGGGACGTTCACCCCTCCACTTT
cdr3_aa: CASSLDLGGRSPLHF
v_call: TRBV7-2
j_call: TRBJ1-6
clone_size: NA
d_call: NA

cdr3_nt: TGTGCCAGCTCACCACCGGCGGGAGGAGGTGCAGATACGCAGTATTTT
cdr3_aa: CASSPPAGGGADTQYF
v_call: TRBV18
j_call: TRBJ2-3
clone_size: NA
d_call: TRBD2

cdr3_nt: TGCGCCAGCAGCACTCTTGAGGGCAATGAAAAACTGTTTTTT
cdr3_aa: CASSTLEGNEKLFF
v_call: TRBV5-1
j_call: TRBJ1-4
clone_size: NA
d_call: NA

cdr3_nt: TGTGCCAGCTCACTCGAGCAGGGCGGAGAAGAAAAACTGTTTTTT
cdr3_aa: CASSLEQGGEEKLFF
v_call: TRBV18
j_call: TRBJ1-4
clone_size: few
d_call: NA

cdr3_nt: TGTGCCAGCAGCAAAGTCCTAGCGGGCTGGGGAGGTTCCTACAATGAGCAGTTCTTC
cdr3_aa: CASSKVLAGWGGSYNEQFF
v_call: TRBV21-1
j_call: TRBJ2-1
clone_size: NA
d_call: NA

cdr3_nt: TGTGCCAGCAGCCAAGATACAGGTGAAAAACTGTTTTTT
cdr3_aa: CASSQDTGEKLFF
v_call: TRBV14
j_call: TRBJ1-4
clone_size: NA
d_call: NA

cdr3_nt: TGCGCCAGCAGCCTCCGACCTCCGGGACAGGGTAACACCGGGGAGCTGTTTTTT
cdr3_aa: CASSLRPPGQGNTGELFF
v_call: TRBV5-1
j_call: TRBJ2-2
clone_size: NA
d_call: TRBD1

cdr3_nt: TGTGCCAGCAGAGTGTTCCTAGGGGTTAGCTCCTACAATGAGCAGTTCTTC
cdr3_aa: CASRVFLGVSSYNEQFF
v_call: TRBV6-4
j_call: TRBJ2-1
clone_size: once
d_call: NA

cdr3_nt: TGTGCCAGCAGTTCAGGCTCTGGAAACACCATATATTTT
cdr3_aa: CASSSGSGNTIYF
v_call: TRBV27
j_call: TRBJ1-3
clone_size: NA
d_call: NA

cdr3_nt: TGTGCCAGCAGTTCTCTAGCGGGAGGATCGAATGAGCAGTTCTTC
cdr3_aa: CASSSLAGGSNEQFF
v_call: TRBV7-2
j_call: TRBJ2-1
clone_size: NA
d_call: TRBD2

cdr3_nt: TGTGCCAGCAGCTACCGACAGGACGCTAACTATGGCTACACCTTC
cdr3_aa: CASSYRQDANYGYTF
v_call: TRBV11-2
j_call: TRBJ1-2
clone_size: NA
d_call: NA

cdr3_nt: TGTGCCAGCTCAAGGACAGGGTCCAACTATGGCTACACCTTC
cdr3_aa: CASSRTGSNYGYTF
v_call: TRBV18
j_call: TRBJ1-2
clone_size: few
d_call: TRBD1